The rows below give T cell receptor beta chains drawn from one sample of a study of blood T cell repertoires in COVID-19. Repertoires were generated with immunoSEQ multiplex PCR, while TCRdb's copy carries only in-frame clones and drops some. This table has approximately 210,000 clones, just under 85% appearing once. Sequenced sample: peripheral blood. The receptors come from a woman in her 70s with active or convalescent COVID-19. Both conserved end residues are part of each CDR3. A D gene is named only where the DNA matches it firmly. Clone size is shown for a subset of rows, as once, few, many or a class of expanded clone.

CASSLVQGHYGYTF	TGTGCCAGCAGCTTGGTCCAGGGTCACTATGGCTACACCTTC	TRBJ1-2	14	NA	TRBV5-4	once
CASSFRFYNEQFF	TGTGCCAGCAGTTTCAGATTCTACAATGAGCAGTTCTTC	TRBJ2-1	13	NA	TRBV27	NA
CASSFGGADEKLFF	TGTGCCAGCAGTTTTGGAGGGGCTGATGAAAAACTGTTTTTT	TRBJ1-4	14	NA	TRBV28	NA
CASSDGGIIRGYTF	TGTGCCAGCAGTGACGGAGGCATCATTCGTGGCTACACCTTC	TRBJ1-2	14	NA	TRBV2	NA
CASSVAVRDGRGNNEQFF	TGTGCCAGCAGCGTAGCTGTGAGGGACGGGAGAGGAAACAATGAGCAGTTCTTC	TRBJ2-1	18	NA	TRBV9	NA
CASSPTGNEKLFF	TGTGCCAGCAGCCCGACAGGGAATGAAAAACTGTTTTTT	TRBJ1-4	13	TRBD1	TRBV6-6	NA
CASSLSFQGPQPQHF	TGTGCCAGCAGCTTATCCTTTCAGGGGCCGCAGCCCCAGCATTTT	TRBJ1-5	15	NA	TRBV7-9	NA
CAWSGGRVNEQFF	TGTGCCTGGAGTGGTGGGAGGGTCAATGAGCAGTTCTTC	TRBJ2-1	13	TRBD2	TRBV30	NA
CASSLVWGDGYTF	TGTGCCAGCAGTCTGGTGTGGGGGGATGGCTACACCTTC	TRBJ1-2	13	NA	TRBV11-2	NA
CASSIARAGPSTSQFF	TGTGCCAGTAGTATAGCGAGAGCGGGGCCCTCTACTTCGCAGTTCTTC	TRBJ2-1	16	TRBD2	TRBV19	NA
CASSYGTGLPEAFF	TGTGCCAGCAGTTACGGGACAGGGCTACCTGAAGCTTTCTTT	TRBJ1-1	14	TRBD1	TRBV6-5	NA
CASSLGGRVRYEQYF	TGCGCCAGCAGCTTGGGCGGTCGGGTACGGTACGAGCAGTACTTC	TRBJ2-7	15	NA	TRBV5-1	NA
CASSLVPTGTSTDTQYF	TGCGCCAGCAGCTTGGTCCCGACAGGGACTAGCACAGATACGCAGTATTTT	TRBJ2-3	17	NA	TRBV5-1	NA
CASSLNREYEKLFF	TGTGCCAGCAGCTTGAACAGGGAATATGAAAAACTGTTTTTT	TRBJ1-4	14	NA	TRBV11-2	NA
CASSLQGVDNSPLHF	TGTGCCAGCAGCCTCCAGGGGGTAGATAATTCACCCCTCCACTTT	TRBJ1-6	15	TRBD1	TRBV5-6	NA
CASSPTGVRETQYF	TGCGCCAGCAGCCCGACAGGGGTCAGGGAGACCCAGTACTTC	TRBJ2-5	14	TRBD1	TRBV5-1	NA
CASSLSGLFSILIRLKVEKLFF	TGCGCCAGCAGTCTCTCAGGTTTGTTTTCCATTCTAATCAGGTTAAAGGTTGAAAAACTGTTTTTT	TRBJ1-4	22	NA	TRBV10-1	NA
CASSIFGGDGYTF	TGTGCCAGTAGTATCTTCGGGGGAGATGGCTACACCTTC	TRBJ1-2	13	NA	TRBV19	NA
CATSDRGTAKNIQYF	TGTGCCACCAGTGACAGGGGTACGGCCAAAAACATTCAGTACTTC	TRBJ2-4	15	NA	TRBV24-1	NA
CASSYPDRPNSPLHF	TGTGCCAGCAGCTATCCGGACAGGCCGAATTCACCCCTCCACTTT	TRBJ1-6	15	TRBD1	TRBV5-4	NA
CASSSRQGGLGQYF	TGTGCCAGCAGCTCTCGACAGGGGGGCCTAGGCCAGTACTTC	TRBJ2-5	14	TRBD1	TRBV7-2	NA
CASSVGTGGEGYTF	TGTGCCAGCAGCGTAGGGACAGGGGGCGAAGGCTACACCTTC	TRBJ1-2	14	TRBD1	TRBV9	NA
CASSIDATGPTSTEAFF	TGTGCCAGTAGTATAGACGCGACAGGACCTACGAGTACTGAAGCTTTCTTT	TRBJ1-1	17	NA	TRBV19	NA
CASSASELSYNEQFF	TGTGCCAGCAGCGCTAGCGAACTCTCCTACAATGAGCAGTTCTTC	TRBJ2-1	15	NA	TRBV19	NA
CASSLAIGRGTDTQYF	TGTGCCAGCAGCTTAGCCATCGGGAGGGGCACAGATACGCAGTATTTT	TRBJ2-3	16	TRBD2	TRBV7-9	NA
CASSTWTSGNYEQYF	TGTGCCAGCAGTACCTGGACTAGCGGCAACTACGAGCAGTACTTC	TRBJ2-7	15	TRBD2	TRBV27	NA
CASSFRTSGTDTQYF	TGTGCCAGCAGTTTTAGGACTAGCGGGACAGATACGCAGTATTTT	TRBJ2-3	15	TRBD2	TRBV28	NA
CASSQEGGGAGSNNEQFF	TGCGCCAGCAGCCAAGAGGGAGGTGGAGCGGGAAGTAACAATGAGCAGTTCTTC	TRBJ2-1	18	TRBD2	TRBV4-1	few
CASSPGLAGRGGDTQYF	TGCGCCAGCAGCCCAGGACTAGCGGGAAGGGGGGGTGATACGCAGTATTTT	TRBJ2-3	17	TRBD2	TRBV5-1	NA
CASRQGYTGELFF	TGTGCCAGCAGGCAGGGCTACACCGGGGAGCTGTTTTTT	TRBJ2-2	13	NA	TRBV2	NA
CASSEALRGSTGSSYNEQFF	TGTGCCAGCAGTGAAGCGCTTCGGGGTTCCACGGGGAGCTCCTACAATGAGCAGTTCTTC	TRBJ2-1	20	NA	TRBV6-1	NA
CASSLLRTGTSGSSTGYEQYF	TGTGCCAGCAGTCTCCTCCGGACAGGGACTAGCGGGAGCTCTACCGGGTACGAGCAGTACTTC	TRBJ2-7	21	TRBD2	TRBV27	NA
CASSYRGLGSPLHF	TGTGCCAGCAGTTACAGGGGGCTTGGTTCACCCCTCCACTTT	TRBJ1-6	14	TRBD1	TRBV6-6	NA
CASRRNTGELFF	TGTGCCAGCAGGAGGAACACCGGGGAGCTGTTTTTT	TRBJ2-2	12	NA	TRBV27	NA
CASSLDRGQETQYF	TGTGCCAGCAGCTTAGACAGGGGGCAAGAGACCCAGTACTTC	TRBJ2-5	14	TRBD1	TRBV7-9	NA
CASTSGRVGHNEQFF	TGCGCCAGCACGAGCGGGAGGGTGGGGCACAATGAGCAGTTCTTC	TRBJ2-1	15	TRBD2	TRBV5-1	NA
CASRELGTGDYNEQFF	TGTGCCAGCAGGGAGTTGGGGACAGGGGATTACAATGAGCAGTTCTTC	TRBJ2-1	16	TRBD1	TRBV27	NA
CAISELGLADHEQYF	TGTGCCATCAGTGAGTTGGGACTAGCTGATCACGAGCAGTACTTC	TRBJ2-7	15	TRBD2	TRBV10-3	NA
CASSPGLALNYEQYF	TGCGCCAGCAGCCCGGGACTAGCGCTAAACTACGAGCAGTACTTC	TRBJ2-7	15	TRBD2	TRBV4-1	NA
CASSEYAPTDTQYF	TGTGCCAGCAGTGAATATGCGCCAACAGATACGCAGTATTTT	TRBJ2-3	14	NA	TRBV2	NA
CASSLAGTGVKLAINEQFF	TGCGCCAGCAGCTTGGCCGGGACAGGGGTCAAACTAGCTATCAATGAGCAGTTCTTC	TRBJ2-1	19	TRBD1	TRBV5-1	NA
CASSPSGQGKSGYTF	TGTGCCAGCTCACCCTCTGGACAGGGAAAATCTGGCTACACCTTC	TRBJ1-2	15	TRBD1	TRBV18	NA
CASSEGTWGTDEKLFF	TGTGCCAGCAGCGAAGGGACTTGGGGGACAGATGAAAAACTGTTTTTT	TRBJ1-4	16	TRBD1	TRBV6-1	NA
CASSSGLNTEAFF	TGTGCCAGCAGTTCAGGGTTGAACACTGAAGCTTTCTTT	TRBJ1-1	13	NA	TRBV28	NA
CARGGASSYNEQFF	TGTGCCAGGGGAGGGGCTAGCTCCTACAATGAGCAGTTCTTC	TRBJ2-1	14	TRBD2	TRBV2	NA
CASSLVTPGEQYF	TGTGCCAGCAGTTTAGTCACCCCGGGGGAGCAGTACTTC	TRBJ2-7	13	NA	TRBV28	NA
CASSLVNYEQYF	TGTGCCAGCAGCTTAGTTAACTACGAGCAGTACTTC	TRBJ2-7	12	NA	TRBV7-8	NA
CASSRGQGGPPLHF	TGTGCCAGCAGTCGGGGACAGGGGGGTCCACCCCTCCACTTT	TRBJ1-6	14	TRBD1	TRBV6-5	NA
CASSEDDFYEQYF	TGTGCCAGCAGCGAAGACGACTTCTACGAGCAGTACTTC	TRBJ2-7	13	NA	TRBV2	NA
CASSLGGNGELFF	TGTGCCAGCAGTTTAGGCGGGAACGGGGAGCTGTTTTTT	TRBJ2-2	13	NA	TRBV28	few
CASRRGQNYEQYF	TGTGCCAGCCGGCGGGGACAGAACTACGAGCAGTACTTC	TRBJ2-7	13	NA	TRBV6-5	NA
CASSYSSGGEQFF	TGTGCCAGCAGTTACTCTTCCGGAGGTGAGCAGTTCTTC	TRBJ2-1	13	NA	TRBV6-5	NA
CASSLVGQGGGYEQYF	TGTGCCAGCAGCTTAGTGGGACAGGGTGGTGGCTACGAGCAGTACTTC	TRBJ2-7	16	TRBD1	TRBV7-8	NA
CASSLAVGGGNEQFF	TGCGCCAGCAGCTTGGCCGTGGGAGGGGGAAATGAGCAGTTCTTC	TRBJ2-1	15	NA	TRBV5-1	NA
CAISDRTSSTDTQYF	TGTGCCATCAGTGACAGGACTAGTTCCACAGATACGCAGTATTTT	TRBJ2-3	15	TRBD2	TRBV10-3	NA
CASSTRQGLNQPQHF	TGTGCCAGTAGTACCCGACAGGGGCTAAATCAGCCCCAGCATTTT	TRBJ1-5	15	TRBD1	TRBV19	NA
CASSVSGTTHNEQFF	TGTGCCAGCAGTGTTTCCGGGACTACCCACAATGAGCAGTTCTTC	TRBJ2-1	15	TRBD2	TRBV2	NA
CASSFGERELEQYF	TGCGCCAGCAGCTTCGGGGAGCGGGAGCTCGAGCAGTACTTC	TRBJ2-7	14	TRBD2	TRBV5-1	NA